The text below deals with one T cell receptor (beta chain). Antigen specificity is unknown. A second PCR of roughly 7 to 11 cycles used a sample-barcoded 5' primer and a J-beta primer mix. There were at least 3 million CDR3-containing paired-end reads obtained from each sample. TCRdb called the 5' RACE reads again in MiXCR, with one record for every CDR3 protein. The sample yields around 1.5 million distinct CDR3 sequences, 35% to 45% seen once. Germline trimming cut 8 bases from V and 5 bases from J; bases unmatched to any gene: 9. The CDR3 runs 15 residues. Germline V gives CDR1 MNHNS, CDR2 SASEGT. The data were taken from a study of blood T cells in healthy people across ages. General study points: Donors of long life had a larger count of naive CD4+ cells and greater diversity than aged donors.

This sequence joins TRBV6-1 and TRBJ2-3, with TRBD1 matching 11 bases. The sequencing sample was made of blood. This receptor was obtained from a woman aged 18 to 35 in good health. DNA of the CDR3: TGTGCCAGCCGACCCTGGGACAGGGGGGAAGATACGCAGTATTTT. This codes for CASRPWDRGEDTQYF.